The clone carrying this T cell receptor beta chain was recorded a few times. These data originate in a study of blood T cell repertoires in COVID-19. V dropped 3 bases and J dropped 12; count of bases not matched to a gene: 2. This CDR3 is 11 amino acids long. Germline CDR1 reads MDHEN; CDR2 reads SYDVKM. Measured with immunoSEQ multiplex PCR; TCRdb has only the in-frame clones, and not every one. The table lists some 110,000 clones, roughly four fifths of them singletons. The chain couples TRBV28 to TRBJ2-1, with 7 bases fitting TRBD1. The source is a man of 80 years or more with COVID-19, enrolled during active disease. The sequenced sample was peripheral blood. CDR3 sequence: CASSFPGGQFF. The DNA for the CDR3 is TGTGCCAGCAGTTTCCCAGGGGGGCAGTTCTTC.